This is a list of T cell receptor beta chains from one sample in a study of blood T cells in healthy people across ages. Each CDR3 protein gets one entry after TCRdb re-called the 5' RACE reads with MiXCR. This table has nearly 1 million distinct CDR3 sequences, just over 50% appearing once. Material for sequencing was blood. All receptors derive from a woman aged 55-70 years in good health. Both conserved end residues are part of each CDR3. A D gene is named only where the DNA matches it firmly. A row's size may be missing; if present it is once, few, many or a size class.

TGTGCCAGCAGTTACCTCCTCCCAGGCTACAATGAGCAGTTCTTC CASSYLLPGYNEQFF . TRBJ2-1 . TRBV6-6
TGTGCCACCAGTGATGGGACACCCTCGGCGGAGACCCAGTACTTC CATSDGTPSAETQYF . TRBJ2-5 . TRBV24-1
TGTGCCAGCAGTTACCGGGACCTCAGCAAGGCCCGTTATGGCTACACCTTC CASSYRDLSKARYGYTF . TRBJ1-2 few TRBV6-5
TGCGCCAGCAGCTTGGACGGGAGAGGAGACAATGAGCAGTTCTTC CASSLDGRGDNEQFF . TRBJ2-1 . TRBV5-1
TGCAGCGGCAGGGGTGTTAGCTATGGCTACACCTTC CSGRGVSYGYTF . TRBJ1-2 . TRBV29-1
TGTGCCAGCAGCCAAGAAGAATGGGAAGCGGGAGGCCTACGCACAGATACGCAGTATTTT CASSQEEWEAGGLRTDTQYF TRBD2 TRBJ2-3 . TRBV3-1
TGCGCCAGCAGCCAAGATGGGAGCGGGAGATCTCGGGAGACCCAGTACTTC CASSQDGSGRSRETQYF TRBD2 TRBJ2-5 . TRBV4-1
TGTGCCAGCAGTTACCACATGACCCCAGATACGCAGTATTTT CASSYHMTPDTQYF . TRBJ2-3 once TRBV5-4
TGTGCCAGCAGTTCCGGGGTGGCGGGGCTTTCAGGCGAGCAGTACTTC CASSSGVAGLSGEQYF . TRBJ2-7 . TRBV28
TGTGCCAGCAGTGCTTGGGTAGGGGTCTCTGAGCAGTACTTC CASSAWVGVSEQYF . TRBJ2-7 . TRBV6-2/TRBV6-3
TGTGCCAGCACCCAAGGGGACAGAGACACTGAAGCTTTCTTT CASTQGDRDTEAFF TRBD1 TRBJ1-1 . TRBV6-5
TGTGCCAGCAGCCAAACCCCGGGACTACCCCGAGATACGCAGTATTTT CASSQTPGLPRDTQYF TRBD2 TRBJ2-3 . TRBV14
TGTGCCAGCAGTTCTCTGACCGAACCCCAGCATTTT CASSSLTEPQHF . TRBJ1-5 . TRBV28
TGCGCCAGCAGCTTGGAGCCAGCGGGACCCTCAGGGGAGCAGTACTTC CASSLEPAGPSGEQYF TRBD2 TRBJ2-7 . TRBV5-1
TGTGCCATCAGTGAGCCCCTCAAAAGCACAGATACGCAGTATTTT CAISEPLKSTDTQYF . TRBJ2-3 many TRBV10-3
TGCAGTGCGGGAACCGGGACGCCGTCGGGACCCGAGGCTTTCTTT CSAGTGTPSGPEAFF . TRBJ1-1 . TRBV20-1
TGTGCCAGCAGCCCTCTAGCGCGTCGGGATACGCAGTATTTT CASSPLARRDTQYF . TRBJ2-3 . TRBV7-3
TGTGCCAGCAGTTTACTAGCGGGATATGGCAATGAGCAGTTCTTC CASSLLAGYGNEQFF TRBD2 TRBJ2-1 . TRBV12-3/TRBV12-4
TGCGCCAGCAGCCAAGATGCGGCAGGGGGCCCCTACGAGCAGTACTTC CASSQDAAGGPYEQYF TRBD1 TRBJ2-7 . TRBV4-1
TGCAGCGTTGTTAGCGAGAACAATGAGCAGTTCTTC CSVVSENNEQFF . TRBJ2-1 few TRBV29-1
TGTGCCAGCAGCTTAGGGGGGTGCGCTTACAATGAGCAGTTCTTC CASSLGGCAYNEQFF . TRBJ2-1 . TRBV7-2
TGTGCCAGCAGCCAAGAATTGGGCCAGGAGACCCGGTACTTC CASSQELGQETRYF . TRBJ2-5 . TRBV3-1
TGCGCCAGCAGCCAAGGCCTCCCTCTAGCCAAAAACATTCAGTACTTC CASSQGLPLAKNIQYF . TRBJ2-4 . TRBV4-1
TGTGCCAGCAGCCAAGAACGCGCAGGGACGAGGGAGACCCAGTACTTC CASSQERAGTRETQYF . TRBJ2-5 few TRBV4-2
TGCGCCAGCAGCTTGGGGACAGGGGGCTCGGGCTACACCTTC CASSLGTGGSGYTF TRBD1 TRBJ1-2 . TRBV5-1
TGTGCCAGCAGCGTGGACAGCTGGGGGGAGACCCAGTACTTC CASSVDSWGETQYF . TRBJ2-5 . TRBV9